This T cell receptor beta chain was recorded in a study of T-cell memory formation after mild COVID-19. On this clonotype: The antigen is not known.

TCRdb passed the 5' RACE reads through MiXCR, listing each CDR3 protein once. The sample yields about 560,000 distinct CDR3 sequences, less than 25% seen once. Germline-derived CDR1 and CDR2 are MNHEY and SMNVEV (reference sequence). With 6 bases removed from V and 10 bases from J, the gap between germline ends came to 23 bases. The CDR3 runs to 15 residues. Study results and limitations: Pre-infection memory carried some responding clones, suggesting that cross-reactive memory joined. Clones which contracted sat mainly in CM and EM if CD4+, and in EMRA if CD8+. CD4/CD8 balance characterized clones contracting day 15 to 85, and CD4+ skew characterized later expanders.

The sample comprised PBMCs or a T cell subset sorted from them (not recorded which). This sequence was found in an adult woman who had mild COVID-19 (a few samples of this study predate the infection). Cell type and time point are not known. J is TRBJ2-3 and V is TRBV27; possible D gene TRBD1, 5 bases. The CDR3 sequence: CASSPDIGANKAQYF. CDR3 in DNA: TGTGCCAGCAGCCCGGACATTGGCGCAAATAAGGCGCAGTATTTT.